This T cell receptor (beta chain) was captured by sequencing in a study of T cells expressing NK-cell markers. Overall study: From sorted CD3+CD56+NKG2C+, CD3+CD56+NKG2C- and CD3+CD56-NKG2C+ T cells came the TCR beta repertoires.

Study-level results: These clonotypes also led the CD3+CD56-NKG2C+ fraction in a few donors. Of the CD8+ T cells in roughly 6 donors, roughly 1.0-7.0% belonged to dominant NKG2C+ clonotypes.

5'RACE template switching built TCR beta cDNA with unique molecular identifiers. Reprocessing the 5' RACE reads, TCRdb reports a single entry for every CDR3 protein and omits DNA. Its listing shows about 300,000 distinct CDR3 sequences. Germline CDR1 MNHNS, CDR2 SASEGT. The CDR3 extends over 14 amino acids. As to this clonotype: The antigen remains undetermined.

The TCR comes from a woman between 18 and 70 years old in good health. Sample: blood T cells: a sorted CD56 or NKG2C T cell subset, CD4+ or CD8+ T cells, or bulk PBMC T cells (not recorded which). The chain employs TRBV6-1 and TRBJ2-3; TCRdb calls TRBD2, which cannot be checked without DNA. The CDR3 sequence is CASATLAAPDTQYF.